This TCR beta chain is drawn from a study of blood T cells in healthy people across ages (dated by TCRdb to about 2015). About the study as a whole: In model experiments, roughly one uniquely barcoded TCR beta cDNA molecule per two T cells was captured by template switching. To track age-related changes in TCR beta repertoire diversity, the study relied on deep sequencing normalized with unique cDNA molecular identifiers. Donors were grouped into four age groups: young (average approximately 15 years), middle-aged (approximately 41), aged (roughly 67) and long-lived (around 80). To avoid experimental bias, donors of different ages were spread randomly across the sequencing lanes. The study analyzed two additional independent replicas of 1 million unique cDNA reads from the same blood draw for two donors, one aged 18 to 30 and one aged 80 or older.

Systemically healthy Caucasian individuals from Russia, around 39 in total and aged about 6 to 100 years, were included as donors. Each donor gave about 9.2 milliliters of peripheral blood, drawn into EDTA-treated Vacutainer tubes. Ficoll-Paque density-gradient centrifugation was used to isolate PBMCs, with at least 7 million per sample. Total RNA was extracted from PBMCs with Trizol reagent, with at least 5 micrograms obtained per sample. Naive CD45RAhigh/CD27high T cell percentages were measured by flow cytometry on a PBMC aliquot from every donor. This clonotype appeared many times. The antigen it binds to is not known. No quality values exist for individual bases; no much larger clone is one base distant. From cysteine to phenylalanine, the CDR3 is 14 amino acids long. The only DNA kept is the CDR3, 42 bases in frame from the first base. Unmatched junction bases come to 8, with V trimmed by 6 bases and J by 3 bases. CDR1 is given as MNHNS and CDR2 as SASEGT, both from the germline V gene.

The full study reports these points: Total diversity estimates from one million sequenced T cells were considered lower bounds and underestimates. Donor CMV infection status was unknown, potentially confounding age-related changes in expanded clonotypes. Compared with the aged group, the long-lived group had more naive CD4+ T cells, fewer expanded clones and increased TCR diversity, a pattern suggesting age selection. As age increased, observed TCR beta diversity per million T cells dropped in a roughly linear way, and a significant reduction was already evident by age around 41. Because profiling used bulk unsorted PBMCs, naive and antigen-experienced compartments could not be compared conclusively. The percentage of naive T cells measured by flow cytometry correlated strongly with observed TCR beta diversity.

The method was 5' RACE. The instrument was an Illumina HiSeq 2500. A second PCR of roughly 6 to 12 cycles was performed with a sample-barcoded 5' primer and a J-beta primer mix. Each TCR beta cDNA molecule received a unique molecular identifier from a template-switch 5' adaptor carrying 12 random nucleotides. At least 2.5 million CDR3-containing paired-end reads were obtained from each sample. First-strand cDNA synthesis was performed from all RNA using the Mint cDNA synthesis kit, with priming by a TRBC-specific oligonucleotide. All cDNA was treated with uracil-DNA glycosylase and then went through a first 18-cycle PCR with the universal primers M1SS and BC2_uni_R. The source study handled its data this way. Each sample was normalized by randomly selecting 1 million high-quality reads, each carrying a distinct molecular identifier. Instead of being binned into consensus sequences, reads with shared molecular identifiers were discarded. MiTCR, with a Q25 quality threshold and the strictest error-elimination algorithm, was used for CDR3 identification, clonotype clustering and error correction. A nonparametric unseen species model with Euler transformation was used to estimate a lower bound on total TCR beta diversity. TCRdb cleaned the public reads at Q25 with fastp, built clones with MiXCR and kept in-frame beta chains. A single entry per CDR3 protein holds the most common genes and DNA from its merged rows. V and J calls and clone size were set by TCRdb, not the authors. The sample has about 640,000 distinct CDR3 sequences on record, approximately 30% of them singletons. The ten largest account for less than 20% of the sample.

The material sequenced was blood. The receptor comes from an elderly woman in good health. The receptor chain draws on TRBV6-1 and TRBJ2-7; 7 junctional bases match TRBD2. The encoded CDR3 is CASRGGNTDYEQYF. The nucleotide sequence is TGTGCCAGCAGGGGGGGGAATACGGACTACGAGCAGTACTTC.